This TCR beta chain was recorded in a study of blood T cell repertoires in COVID-19. Across the study: PBMCs, B-cell-depleted T cells, or T cells provided the cDNA or gDNA that made up the material.

Method: immunoSEQ multiplex PCR; TCRdb's copy keeps in-frame clones and lacks some. The repertoire holds around 300,000 clones, with 85% to 90% as singletons. The Seattle patients, enrolled during active infection, were followed longitudinally. Per the germline V gene, CDR1 is SNHLY and CDR2 is FYNNEI. This CDR3 spans 14 amino acids. Trimming shortened V by 4 bases and J by 2 bases, and 11 bases separated the two germline ends. Sequenced material: peripheral blood. This clonotype was obtained from a woman aged 40 to 49 with COVID-19, enrolled during active disease. The rearrangement joins TRBV2 to TRBJ2-5; possibly TRBD1 for D (6 bases). The CDR3 here is CASSAGTSQETQYF. CDR3 DNA sequence: TGTGCCAGCAGTGCCGGGACATCACAAGAGACCCAGTACTTC.